This T cell receptor (beta chain) was sequenced in a study of brain T cells in children with intractable seizures. Surgery cases with the highest brain T cell transcript signatures were chosen for sequencing. At least one anti-epileptic drug was given before surgery. Using immunoSEQ multiplex PCR, the repertoire was profiled, and TCRdb retains in-frame clones only, with some absent. The repertoire has approximately 41,000 clones, 90% of them found once; the top ten carry 5.5% to 7%. The ends were cut back, 2 bases at V and 1 base at J, with 6 bases in the middle. The germline CDR1 and CDR2 sequences are LGHDT and YNNKEL (reference sequence). This CDR3 contains 14 residues.

The chain joins TRBV3-1 (or the pseudogene TRBV3-2) to TRBJ1-3; D unclear. Here the sequenced sample was peripheral blood, taken at surgery. This clonotype originated in a girl aged 2 to 9 with tuberous sclerosis and intractable seizures. As DNA, the CDR3 is TGTGCCAGCAGCCAATGGGTTTCTGGAAACACCATATATTTT. Translating gives CASSQWVSGNTIYF.